The source of this T cell receptor beta chain is a study of shared clonotypes between healthy human individuals. Study-wide context: Per donor, CD8 memory used one plate, CD8 naive used two, CD4 memory used three and CD4 naive used three.

Naive CD8 cells were CD45RO-negative, positively selected for CCR7, excluding terminally differentiated effector memory CD45RA+ cells. Across several immunoSEQ plates, the genomic DNA of each subset was split evenly. Profiled with immunoSEQ multiplex PCR; TCRdb holds only in-frame clones, not every one. The sample records hundreds of thousands of clones, roughly 96% being singletons. V shed 4 bases, J shed 5 bases, and the junction held 13 bases outside the gene matches. Germline V CDR1 and CDR2: SGHTS, YDEGEE. The CDR3 length is 16 residues. The sequencing input was naive CD8+ T cells sorted from blood. This receptor was identified in a woman between 25 and 40 years old in good health. V and J are TRBV5-8 and TRBJ2-7; TRBD1 aligns across 9 bases. This chain's CDR3 is CASSGDIYRGPHEQYF. The CDR3 coding sequence is TGTGCCAGCAGCGGGGATATATACAGGGGGCCCCACGAGCAGTACTTC.